This T cell receptor beta chain was sequenced during a study of early T cells in non-severe SARS-CoV-2 infection. For the study at large: Sequencing input comprised bulk RNA from unsorted whole blood; chain pairing was not available. Study-wide results and caveats: Private and CD4 specificities were missed by VDJdb matching, which favored anti-spike CD8 responses.

This clonotype was counted a few times. The antigen is unknown. Unique molecular identifier tags were affixed to discrete cDNA molecules. TCRdb reprocessed the 5' RACE reads with MiXCR, giving one entry per CDR3 protein. The sample has roughly 63,000 distinct CDR3 sequences, 10% to 15% seen once. Between the trimmed V and J ends, which lost 4 bases and 5 bases, there was a span of 9 bases. The CDR3 runs to 11 residues. Per germline, CDR1 SQVTM and CDR2 ANQGSEA. The TCR sequence derives from an adult who was a healthcare worker with PCR-confirmed SARS-CoV-2 infection or an uninfected control (not recorded which). The rearrangement joins TRBV29-1 to TRBJ2-7, with no clear D. Input material: whole blood. This CDR3 reads CSVGRFDEQYF. The CDR3 bases are TGCAGCGTTGGAAGGTTCGACGAGCAGTACTTC.